These 27 T cell receptor beta chains came from one sample sequenced in a study of blood T cell repertoires in COVID-19. Assay: immunoSEQ multiplex PCR; the TCRdb copy retains only in-frame clones and omits some. The data hold about 140,000 clones, with roughly 84% observed a single time. The sequencing sample was made of peripheral blood. Source of these receptors: a human donor in a cohort sampled during active COVID-19.

This chain connects TRBV10-3 to TRBJ1-2, with 9 bases matching TRBD1. The CDR3 totals 16 residues. From germline, CDR1 is ENHRY and CDR2 SYGVKD. V lost 6 bases to trimming and J lost 3 bases; unmatched junction nucleotides: 11. The CDR3 here is CAISDGPGQGHYGYTF. The CDR3 DNA sequence: TGTGCCATCAGCGACGGTCCGGGACAGGGCCACTATGGCTACACCTTC.

V and J are TRBV15 and TRBJ1-5; 9 bases line up with TRBD1. Germline assignment: CDR1 LNHNV and CDR2 YYDKDF (reference sequence). V was clipped by 4 bases and J by 9 bases; unmatched bases: 10. This CDR3 region has 15 residues. Written as DNA, the CDR3 is TGTGCCACCAGCACCTCCGGACAGGGGACAGGGCCCCAGCATTTT. It translates to CATSTSGQGTGPQHF. The full variable domain, in which reference TRBV15 and TRBJ1-5 provide the parts outside the CDR3, is DAMVIQNPRYQVTQFGKPVTLSCSQTLNHNVMYWYQQKSSQAPKLLFHYYDKDFNNEADTPDNFQSRRPNTSFCFLDIRSPGLGDTAMYLCATSTSGQGTGPQHFGDGTRLSIL.

This clone was seen at least ten times. The V call is TRBV11-2, the J call TRBJ2-7; TRBD1 might be the D (5 bases). From germline, CDR1 is SGHAT and CDR2 FQNNGV. With 5 bases removed from V and 7 bases from J, the gap between germline ends came to 24 bases. The CDR3 sequence is 16 residues long. CDR3 region: CASSAVRGRPPWEQYF. The CDR3 nucleotides are TGTGCCAGCAGCGCGGTTAGGGGCAGGCCTCCTTGGGAGCAGTACTTC.

The chain is built from TRBV6-5 and TRBJ2-6; D gene ambiguous. Looked up from germline, CDR1 is MNHEY and CDR2 is SVGAGI. The CDR3 covers 16 residues. The V gene lost 4 bases and the J gene lost 0 bases, with 10 bases spanning the gap. The CDR3, as DNA: TGTGCCAGCAGTTCCGTTAGATACTCTGGGGCCAACGTCCTGACTTTC. This translates into CASSSVRYSGANVLTF.

This clone was seen just once. The chain links TRBV12-3 or TRBV12-4 to TRBJ1-1, with no clear D. The length of the CDR3 is 13 residues. Trimming cost V 3 bases and J 2 bases, with 7 bases left between them. CDR3 residues: CASSFKRNTEAFF. The DNA for the CDR3 is TGTGCCAGCAGTTTTAAGCGAAACACTGAAGCTTTCTTT.

V usage is TRBV21-1 and J usage is TRBJ1-2; the table names TRBD1, a call not compared with the DNA. TRBV21-1 is a known pseudogene. This CDR3 contains 13 residues. Written as DNA, the CDR3 is TGTGCCAGCAGCAAAGGGGGCTTGAATGGCTACACCTTC. Translation gives CASSKGGLNGYTF.

This chain uses TRBV6-5 with TRBJ2-7; TRBD1 matches at 7 bases. CDR1 MNHEY and CDR2 SVGAGI come from the germline V gene. V trimming: 8 bases; J trimming: 6 bases; junction bases outside the gene matches: 10. The CDR3 runs to 13 residues. This CDR3 is CASFRGHSSEQYF. DNA of the CDR3: TGTGCCAGCTTTAGGGGGCATTCCAGCGAGCAGTACTTC.

The chain links TRBV28 to TRBJ2-1, with 11 bases fitting TRBD2. The germline V gene encodes CDR1 MDHEN and CDR2 SYDVKM. Germline trimming cut 6 bases from V and 7 bases from J; bases unmatched to any gene: 8. This CDR3 is 15 amino acids long. CDR3 in amino acids: CASRYSGGARNEQFF. The CDR3 DNA sequence: TGTGCCAGCAGATATAGCGGGGGGGCCCGGAATGAGCAGTTCTTC.

The J gene is TRBJ2-1, the V gene TRBV18, with 7 bases that match TRBD1. The CDR3 covers 16 residues. Germline trimming cut 0 bases from V and 6 bases from J; bases unmatched to any gene: 8. The germline CDR1 and CDR2 sequences are KGHSH and LQKENI. The CDR3 DNA reads TGTGCCAGCTCACCACCGGGTTTGGCAGGGGGCAATGAGCAGTTCTTC. Encoded protein: CASSPPGLAGGNEQFF.

This rearrangement joins TRBV7-3 to TRBJ2-7; TRBD1 might be the D (5 bases). V lost 0 bases and J lost 3, with 9 bases in between. Germline values: CDR1 SGHTA, CDR2 FQGTGA. The CDR3 is made up of 14 amino acids. DNA for the CDR3: TGTGCCAGCAGCTTAACGGGGCCTGGCTACGAGCAGTACTTC. Encoded protein: CASSLTGPGYEQYF.

The V and J genes are TRBV4-1 and TRBJ1-5; D is possibly TRBD1 (5 bases). The CDR3 is 17 residues long. CDR1 and CDR2 from the germline V gene are MGHRA and YSYEKL. Trimming removed 0 bases at V and 2 bases at J, with 14 bases between. The CDR3 region has the DNA TGCGCCAGCAGCCAAGATTTCCCTGGCAGGGGCAATCAGCCCCAGCATTTT. This gives the protein CASSQDFPGRGNQPQHF.

V usage is TRBV7-9 and J usage is TRBJ1-1, with a weak D call TRBD1 (5 bases). Trimming cost V 3 bases and J 4 bases, with 15 bases left between them. From germline, CDR1 is SEHNR and CDR2 FQNEAQ (reference sequence). The CDR3 runs to 15 residues. CDR3 DNA sequence: TGTGCCAGCAGCTTCGCCGGGGGACGTGGCACTGAAGCTTTCTTT. Amino acid sequence: CASSFAGGRGTEAFF.

J is TRBJ2-5 and V is TRBV6-5; 11 bases align to TRBD1. Trimming cost V 0 bases and J 4 bases; bases outside gene matches: 4. Germline V gives CDR1 MNHEY, CDR2 SVGAGI. The CDR3 extends over 16 amino acids. CDR3 loop: CASSYSTGQGGETQYF. CDR3 in DNA: TGTGCCAGCAGTTACTCGACGGGACAGGGGGGAGAGACCCAGTACTTC.

The J gene is TRBJ2-7, the V gene TRBV6-5, with TRBD1 matching 8 bases. The CDR3 has 14 amino acids. After removal of 2 bases from V and 3 bases from J, the junction contained 3 bases not matched to a gene. Germline CDR1 is MNHEY and CDR2 is SVGAGI. The CDR3 bases are TGTGCCAGCAGTTACCGACAGGGGTACTACGAGCAGTACTTC. Amino acid sequence: CASSYRQGYYEQYF.

V gene TRBV2 combines with J gene TRBJ2-1; tentative D call: TRBD1 (6 bases). The CDR3 totals 14 residues. The germline V gene has CDR1 SNHLY and CDR2 FYNNEI. With 6 bases removed from V and 6 bases from J, the gap between germline ends came to 15 bases. Here the CDR3 DNA reads TGTGCCAGCAGCTTAAGCCGGGACATCAATGAGCAGTTCTTC. Amino acids: CASSLSRDINEQFF.

The chain combines TRBV2 with TRBJ2-1, with TRBD2 identical over 8 bases. Germline V gives CDR1 SNHLY, CDR2 FYNNEI. The CDR3 extends over 14 amino acids. Trimming took 1 base from V and 7 from J; bases not matched to a gene: 3. The DNA of the CDR3 is TGTGCCAGCAGTGAAGAAATAGCGGGAAATGAGCAGTTCTTC. This codes for CASSEEIAGNEQFF.

The chain combines TRBV12-3 or TRBV12-4 with TRBJ2-5, with D maybe TRBD2 (5 bases). The CDR3 length is 13 residues. V lost 7 bases and J lost 7, with 16 bases in between. The CDR3 sequence is CASTLRGRGTQYF. The CDR3, as DNA: TGTGCCAGCACCCTACGTGGTCGGGGGACCCAGTACTTC.

This clone has a handful of counts. The chain carries TRBV5-1 and TRBJ2-3; 7 bases agree with TRBD2. The junction had 8 bases not matched to a gene; V was cut back by 0 bases and J by 1 base. The CDR3 is 17 residues long. Germline CDR1 and CDR2: SGHRS and YFSETQ. The CDR3 loop is CASSLEKGGGGTDTQYF. In DNA form, the CDR3 reads TGCGCCAGCAGCTTGGAAAAAGGCGGGGGAGGCACAGATACGCAGTATTTT.

The chain joins TRBV29-1 to TRBJ1-3, with D possibly TRBD1 on 5 matching bases. The CDR3 length is 15 residues. V was trimmed by 6 bases and J by 0 bases, leaving 15 bases between them. Germline V gene lookup returns CDR1 SQVTM and CDR2 ANQGSEA. For the CDR3, the DNA is TGCAGCGTAAACCCGCAGGGTACCTCTGGAAACACCATATATTTT. Protein product: CSVNPQGTSGNTIYF.

In its sample, this clone was seen once. The chain links TRBV6-5 to TRBJ1-2, with 7 bases identical to TRBD1. Germline CDR1 is MNHEY and CDR2 is SVGAGI. This CDR3 is 15 amino acids long. Trimming removed 0 bases from V and 1 base from J; junction bases left unmatched: 2. DNA of the CDR3: TGTGCCAGCAGTTACTCGCGACAGGGTAACTATGGCTACACCTTC. Its protein is CASSYSRQGNYGYTF.

V and J are TRBV6-5 and TRBJ2-7; 11 bases are a match to TRBD2. V lost 8 bases and J lost 0; bases outside the gene matches: 6. There are 15 residues in the CDR3. CDR1 is MNHEY and CDR2 is SVGAGI in the germline V gene. The CDR3 DNA follows: TGTGCCAGCTGGGCTAGCGGGGGGCGCTCCTACGAGCAGTACTTC. The encoded protein is CASWASGGRSYEQYF.

V usage is TRBV6-6 and J usage is TRBJ2-5; TRBD2 is a possible D gene (5 bases). CDR1 and CDR2 from the germline V gene are MNHNY and SVGAGI (reference sequence). Between the trimmed V and J ends, which lost 6 bases and 5 bases, there was a span of 13 bases. This CDR3 is built from 13 residues. The CDR3 loop reads CASSTARGETQYF. CDR3 nucleotide sequence: TGTGCCAGCAGCACGGCTAGAGGGGAGACCCAGTACTTC.

The CDR3 loop reads CASSWTGDNLQYF. The CDR3 nucleotides are TGCGCCAGCAGTTGGACAGGTGACAATCTTCAGTACTTC. V usage is TRBV10-2 and J usage is TRBJ2-4, with 7 bases matching TRBD1. Looked up from germline, CDR1 is WSHSY and CDR2 is SAAADI. J gave up 11 bases and V 5 bases, and 9 bases lay outside the gene matches. The length of the CDR3 is 13 residues.

The chain links TRBV19 to TRBJ1-2; 7 bases fit TRBD1. The CDR3 extends over 13 amino acids. CDR1 is LNHDA and CDR2 is SQIVND in the germline V gene (reference sequence). Trimming took 5 bases from V and 8 from J; bases not matched to a gene: 8. CDR3 sequence reads: CASSPFPTGGYTF. As DNA, the CDR3 is TGTGCCAGTAGTCCCTTCCCGACAGGGGGCTACACCTTC.

This chain uses TRBV7-9 with TRBJ2-5, with D perhaps matching TRBD1 (7 bases). V lost 6 bases to trimming and J lost 2 bases, with 10 bases between them. Germline values: CDR1 SEHNR, CDR2 FQNEAQ (reference sequence). This CDR3 spans 13 amino acids. CDR3: CASRRDSQETQYF. The CDR3 bases are TGTGCCAGCAGGCGGGACAGTCAAGAGACCCAGTACTTC.

V is TRBV5-6 and J is TRBJ2-5, with 14 bases fitting TRBD2. This CDR3 region has 14 residues. The germline V gene encodes CDR1 SGHDT and CDR2 YYEEEE. J was trimmed by 11 bases and V by 4 bases; bases with no gene match: 7. This chain's CDR3 is CASSVTGTSGRQYF. The CDR3 nucleotides read TGTGCCAGCAGCGTAACCGGGACTAGCGGGAGACAGTACTTC.

The genes are TRBV28 and TRBJ2-7; perhaps TRBD1 as D (6 bases). CDR3 length equals 11 residues. CDR1 is MDHEN, CDR2 SYDVKM, per germline. With 5 bases removed from V and 12 bases from J, the gap between germline ends came to 14 bases. The DNA of the CDR3 is TGTGCCAGCAGTGCGACAGGTCTCTGGTACTTC. It translates to CASSATGLWYF.